These 10 T cell receptor beta chains share one sample of origin, sequenced in a study of blood T cell repertoires in COVID-19. This table comes from immunoSEQ multiplex PCR, and its TCRdb copy is limited to in-frame clones, with some not included. The table lists about 220,000 clones, roughly 90% of them singletons. Material: PBMCs or T cells enriched from blood (not recorded which). These receptors were collected from a woman in her thirties who had recovered from COVID-19.

On this clone: One end of the junction does not line up with germline, which may come from a read error. The rearrangement links TRBV14 to TRBJ1-1, with D unresolved. This CDR3 has 16 residues. Per the germline V gene, CDR1 is SGHDN and CDR2 is FVKESK. The CDR3 nucleotides are TGTGCCAGCAGGCAAGATGGGGAGGGCCTGAACACTGAAGCTTTCTTT. Its translation: CASRQDGEGLNTEAFF.

V is TRBV28 and J is TRBJ2-1; TRBD2 aligns across 7 bases. V was pared by 5 bases and J by 10 bases, with 5 bases of the junction left unmatched. There are 12 residues in the CDR3. CDR1 and CDR2 (germline): MDHEN, SYDVKM. The CDR3 bases are TGTGCCAGCAGTCCCCCTAGCGGAGAGCAGTTCTTC. Translation gives CASSPPSGEQFF.

V usage is TRBV5-1 and J usage is TRBJ1-1, with D tentatively TRBD1 (5 bases). Deletions cut 2 bases from V and 1 base from J, with 12 bases between. The CDR3 has 15 amino acids. Germline CDR1 reads SGHRS; CDR2 reads YFSETQ. DNA of the CDR3: TGCGCCAGCAGCTTAGGACAATATCAGAACACTGAAGCTTTCTTT. Protein product: CASSLGQYQNTEAFF.

This clone came up once. V is TRBV7-6 and J is TRBJ2-5, with 8 bases identical to TRBD2. The CDR3 is 14 residues long. V was clipped by 5 bases and J by 5 bases; unmatched bases: 7. Germline values: CDR1 SGHVS, CDR2 FNYEAQ. The chain's CDR3 is CASSQAAGGETQYF. CDR3 bases: TGTGCCAGCAGCCAGGCGGCGGGGGGCGAGACCCAGTACTTC.

This chain connects TRBV4-3 to TRBJ1-1; D perhaps matches TRBD1 (6 bases). Germline V CDR1 and CDR2: LGHNA, YSLEER. Trimming removed 0 bases at V and 6 bases at J, with 11 bases between. This CDR3 comprises 14 residues. The CDR3 sequence is CASSQDRGAAEAFF. CDR3 sequence (DNA): TGCGCCAGCAGCCAAGATCGGGGGGCTGCTGAAGCTTTCTTT.

J is TRBJ1-1 and V is TRBV19, with a weak D call TRBD1 (6 bases). The germline V gene has CDR1 LNHDA and CDR2 SQIVND (reference sequence). V lost 4 bases and J 7 bases, leaving 16 bases between the germline ends. This CDR3 has 14 residues. This CDR3 reads CASSTNRERSEAFF. CDR3 nucleotide sequence: TGTGCCAGTAGTACAAACAGGGAGCGGAGTGAAGCTTTCTTT.

This clone occurred once. The V call is TRBV13, the J call TRBJ2-7; weak D call: TRBD2 (7 bases). Germline-derived CDR1 and CDR2 are PRHDT and FYEKMQ (reference sequence). CDR3 length: 14 amino acids. V gave up 5 bases and J gave up 4 bases, with 15 bases separating them. The DNA of the CDR3 is TGTGCCAGCAGCCAAGGGGGGGCCGGGTACGAGCAGTACTTC. This codes for CASSQGGAGYEQYF.

V gene TRBV5-6 combines with J gene TRBJ2-1, with 8 bases identical to TRBD1. The V and J ends lost 0 bases and 7 bases, in that order; junction bases with no gene match: 6. The CDR3 is made up of 15 amino acids. The germline gives CDR1 SGHDT, CDR2 YYEEEE. The CDR3 DNA reads as TGTGCCAGCAGCTTGGGTTGGGACAGGTTAAATGAGCAGTTCTTC. The encoded protein is CASSLGWDRLNEQFF.

This clone was seen a handful of times. This rearrangement joins TRBV5-1 to TRBJ1-2; 7 nucleotides align to TRBD1. V lost 5 bases to trimming and J lost 4 bases; unmatched junction nucleotides: 11. The CDR3 covers 15 residues. Germline lookup yields CDR1 SGHRS and CDR2 YFSETQ. The CDR3 DNA follows: TGCGCCAGCAGTTTTAGCCAGGGGGATGGCTATGGCTACACCTTC. Translated: CASSFSQGDGYGYTF.

The chain is built from TRBV19 and TRBJ1-5; TRBD1 matches at 7 bases. The V and J ends lost 4 bases and 2 bases, in that order; junction bases with no gene match: 2. The CDR3 sequence is 14 residues long. Per the germline V gene, CDR1 is LNHDA and CDR2 is SQIVND (reference sequence). DNA of the CDR3: TGTGCCAGTAGTAGTACAGGGGGCAATCAGCCCCAGCATTTT. This encodes CASSSTGGNQPQHF.